The clone carrying this T cell receptor beta chain was seen just once. Its target is not known. The CDR3 consists of 15 residues. V lost 5 bases to trimming and J lost 2 bases; unmatched junction nucleotides: 4. Cases classed as stable hyperthyroidism had no ophthalmopathy within 18 months of follow-up. Certain patients were not enrolled. These were patients with other autoimmune diseases, uncontrolled infections, pregnancy or lactation. It was on clinical symptoms, serum thyroxine, TRAb, thyroid ultrasound and orbital computed tomography that diagnosis relied. This specimen belongs to a study of Graves' ophthalmopathy and Graves' hyperthyroidism. Study observations and caveats: For separating ophthalmopathy from stable hyperthyroidism, a 13-signature model gave roughly 90% sensitivity and about 80% specificity.

Transcripts of RNA were the source for amplifying TCR beta CDR3 regions. The first-round RT-PCR employed HTBI primers together with the Qiagen OneStep RT-PCR kit. A multiplex PCR was then performed as the second round. TCRdb re-analysed the multiplex PCR reads in MiXCR, keeping a single row per CDR3 protein. Here the sample spans some 350,000 distinct CDR3 sequences, about 18% being singletons. Sequences were obtained from peripheral blood. The V call is TRBV12-3 or TRBV12-4, the J call TRBJ2-7; 12 nucleotides line up with TRBD2. The receptor's source is an adult woman with stable Graves' hyperthyroidism. In DNA, the CDR3 is TGTGCCAGCAGTCCTAGCGGGAGGGAAACCTACGAGCAGTACTTC. This encodes CASSPSGRETYEQYF.